This paragraph reports one TCR beta chain. This entry is derived from a study of CD8 T cells in Susac syndrome. cDNA came from around 0.54 to 1 ug RNA primed by random hexamers. Across 54 Vbeta and 13 Jbeta, immunoSEQ multiplex PCR amplified TCR beta CDR3. TCRdb passed the immunoSEQ multiplex PCR reads through MiXCR, listing each CDR3 protein once. Among around 130,000 distinct CDR3 sequences listed, 85% to 95% were seen once. Sequencing of TCR beta was performed on blood CD8+ and CD4+ T cells. The multiple sclerosis controls were treatment-naive patients, and their relapsing-remitting disease was stable or active. Negative isolation yielded the CD8+ and CD4+ T cells, while FACS enriched the TEMRA cells. V was trimmed by 6 bases and J by 2 bases, leaving 20 bases between them. The CDR3 spans 16 residues. Germline V gene lookup returns CDR1 GTSNPN and CDR2 SVGIG (reference sequence).

The rearrangement joins TRBV30 to TRBJ1-5; perhaps TRBD1 as D (6 bases). Input material: CD4+ T cells from PBMCs. This receptor was identified in a human donor with multiple sclerosis. The CDR3 is CACQKAGPGGNQPQHF. In DNA form, the CDR3 reads TGTGCCTGCCAAAAGGCCGGTCCAGGGGGCAATCAGCCCCAGCATTTT.